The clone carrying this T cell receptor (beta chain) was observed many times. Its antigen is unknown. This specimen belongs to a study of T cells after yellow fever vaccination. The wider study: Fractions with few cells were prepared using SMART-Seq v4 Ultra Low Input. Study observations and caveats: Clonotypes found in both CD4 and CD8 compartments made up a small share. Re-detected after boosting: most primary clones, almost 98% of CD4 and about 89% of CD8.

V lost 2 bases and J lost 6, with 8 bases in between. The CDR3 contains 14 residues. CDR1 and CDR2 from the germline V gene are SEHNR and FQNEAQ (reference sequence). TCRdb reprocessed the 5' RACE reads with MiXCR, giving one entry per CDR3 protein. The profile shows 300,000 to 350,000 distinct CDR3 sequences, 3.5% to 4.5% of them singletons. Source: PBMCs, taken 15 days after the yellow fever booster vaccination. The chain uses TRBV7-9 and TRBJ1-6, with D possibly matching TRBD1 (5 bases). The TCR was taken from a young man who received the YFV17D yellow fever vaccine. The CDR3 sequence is CASSLLQGNSPLHF. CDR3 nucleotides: TGTGCCAGCAGCTTACTGCAGGGTAATTCACCCCTCCACTTT.